These 19 T cell receptor beta chains were sequenced from one sample in a study of blood T cell repertoires in COVID-19. The repertoire was sequenced with immunoSEQ multiplex PCR; TCRdb's copy has only in-frame clones and lacks some. Of over 150,000 clones listed, 84% are singletons. The material sequenced was PBMCs or T cells enriched from blood (not recorded which). The receptors shown here come from a woman in her 30s who had recovered from COVID-19.

The CDR3 is CASSPPHLTGGNTIYF. The CDR3 DNA sequence: TGTGCCAGCTCACCACCGCATCTGACAGGGGGAAACACCATATATTTT. The rearrangement links TRBV18 to TRBJ1-3; 7 nucleotides agree with TRBD1. With V trimmed by 0 bases and J by 4 bases, 6 bases remained unmatched. From germline, CDR1 is KGHSH and CDR2 LQKENI. The length of the CDR3 is 16 residues. Together with reference TRBV18 and TRBJ1-3, the CDR3 gives the full variable domain: NAGVMQNPRHLVRRRGQEARLRCSPMKGHSHVYWYRQLPEEGLKFMVYLQKENIIDESGMPKERFSAEFPKEGPSILRIQQVVRGDSAAYFCASSPPHLTGGNTIYFGEGSWLTVV.

The CDR3 loop is CASSHPGQGVEQYV. The CDR3 DNA sequence: TGCGCCAGCAGCCACCCCGGACAGGGAGTCGAGCAGTACGTC. The V and J genes are TRBV4-1 and TRBJ2-7; 8 bases are a match to TRBD1. Germline-derived CDR1 and CDR2 are MGHRA and YSYEKL. There are 14 residues in the CDR3. Germline trimming cut 3 bases from V and 6 bases from J; bases unmatched to any gene: 7.

This chain uses TRBV12-3 or TRBV12-4 with TRBJ1-4; no reliable D call. The CDR3 totals 12 residues. Trimming stripped 5 bases from V and 8 bases from J, with 9 bases between. The DNA of the CDR3 is TGTGCCAGCAGTCCCCGCGGGGAAAAACTGTTTTTT. It yields the protein CASSPRGEKLFF.

The CDR3 DNA reads TGTGCCAGCAGTTACGTTGGCGGGTTGCTCACAGATACGCAGTATTTT. Translated, it gives CASSYVGGLLTDTQYF. This rearrangement joins TRBV6-2 or TRBV6-3 to TRBJ2-3; tentatively, D is TRBD2 (5 bases). The CDR3 loop spans 16 amino acids. V lost 2 bases to trimming and J lost 2 bases, with 14 bases between them. Germline lookup yields CDR1 MNHEY and CDR2 SVGEGT.

The chain is built from TRBV7-8 and TRBJ1-1; no definite D call. This CDR3 spans 15 amino acids. The V end lost 1 base, the J end lost 1 base, and 10 bases lay between the germline ends. CDR1 SGHVS and CDR2 FQNEAQ come from the germline V gene. In DNA, the CDR3 is TGTGCCAGCAGCTTAGATCGGTTCGGGAACACTGAAGCTTTCTTT. It is translated as CASSLDRFGNTEAFF.

V and J are TRBV27 and TRBJ2-7; 8 nucleotides align to TRBD1. CDR1 MNHEY and CDR2 SMNVEV come from the germline V gene (reference sequence). V lost 5 bases and J lost 3; bases outside the gene matches: 12. The CDR3 is 16 amino acids. Here the CDR3 reads CASSPLDRGFGYEQYV. The CDR3 coding sequence is TGTGCCAGCAGTCCACTCGACAGGGGATTTGGCTACGAGCAGTACGTC.

The genes are TRBV18 and TRBJ2-1; 7 positions agree with TRBD2. Germline assignment: CDR1 KGHSH and CDR2 LQKENI. The ends lost 2 bases at V and 8 bases at J; junction bases unmatched: 3. The CDR3 spans 13 residues. Written as DNA, the CDR3 is TGTGCCAGCTCACCAATCGGGAGGTATGAGCAGTTCTTC. Translation: CASSPIGRYEQFF.

V and J are TRBV27 and TRBJ2-1, with D perhaps TRBD1 (5 bases). This CDR3 is built from 15 residues. Deletions cut 2 bases from V and 1 base from J, with 9 bases between. Germline loops: CDR1 MNHEY, CDR2 SMNVEV (reference sequence). CDR3 residues: CASSLGAESYNEQFF. Written as DNA, the CDR3 is TGTGCCAGCAGTTTAGGGGCAGAGTCCTACAATGAGCAGTTCTTC.

The chain uses TRBV20-1 and TRBJ2-5; 13 bases match TRBD2. The CDR3 consists of 14 residues. Germline V CDR1 and CDR2: DFQATT, SNEGSKA (reference sequence). J gave up 4 bases and V 3 bases, and 2 bases lay outside the gene matches. This CDR3 reads CSASGLAGVETQYF. The CDR3 bases are TGCAGTGCTAGTGGACTAGCGGGAGTAGAGACCCAGTACTTC.

The CDR3 protein is CASSQGVAGATDGELFF. CDR3 bases: TGCGCCAGCAGCCAGGGGGTAGCGGGAGCGACGGACGGGGAGCTGTTTTTT. V is TRBV5-1 and J is TRBJ2-2, with 9 bases that match TRBD2. V shed 4 bases and J 7 bases; nucleotides not matched to a gene: 14. Germline V gene sequence: CDR1 SGHRS, CDR2 YFSETQ. CDR3 length: 17 residues.

The J gene is TRBJ2-2, the V gene TRBV24-1; 9 bases map to TRBD1. With V trimmed by 7 bases and J by 4 bases, 6 bases remained unmatched. Per germline, CDR1 KGHDR and CDR2 SFDVKD. This CDR3 comprises 15 residues. CDR3 loop: CATRKTGGPTGELFF. The CDR3 region has the DNA TGTGCCACCAGAAAGACAGGGGGACCCACCGGGGAGCTGTTTTTT.

The chain links TRBV18 to TRBJ1-1; possible D gene TRBD1, 6 bases. Looked up from germline, CDR1 is KGHSH and CDR2 is LQKENI. This CDR3 spans 14 amino acids. V shed 3 bases and J shed 7 bases, with 15 bases lying between them. The CDR3 nucleotides read TGTGCCAGCTCACCCCCGAACAGGGAGAATGAAGCTTTCTTT. It encodes CASSPPNRENEAFF.

The chain carries TRBV27 and TRBJ2-2, with TRBD1 as a possible D gene (6 bases). V was pared by 8 bases and J by 7 bases, with 17 bases between. Germline CDR1 reads MNHEY; CDR2 reads SMNVEV (reference sequence). This CDR3 contains 14 residues. The CDR3 region has the DNA TGTGCCAGCGTGGGGCTAAAGGGGGTCGGGGAGCTGTTTTTT. Translation: CASVGLKGVGELFF.

The chain employs TRBV5-4 and TRBJ1-3; D remains ambiguous. V was cut by 0 bases and J by 0 bases, with 13 bases left in between. The CDR3 sequence is 17 residues long. Germline-derived CDR1 and CDR2 are SGHNT and YYREEE (reference sequence). The CDR3 coding sequence is TGTGCCAGCAGCTTGGTGTTCGACCACAGCTCTGGAAACACCATATATTTT. It specifies CASSLVFDHSSGNTIYF.

V is TRBV12-3 or TRBV12-4 and J is TRBJ2-7, with a possible D match to TRBD1 (6 bases). This CDR3 has 12 residues. Trimming pared 10 bases from V and 2 bases from J, leaving 12 bases between. CDR3 bases: TGTGCCATCAGGACAGATGCCTACGAGCAGTACTTC. It is translated as CAIRTDAYEQYF.

This clone has a count of ten or more. The genes are TRBV7-3 and TRBJ2-1; 9 bases line up with TRBD2. V shed 5 bases, J shed 5 bases, and the junction held 7 bases outside the gene matches. The CDR3 spans 15 residues. CDR1 SGHTA and CDR2 FQGTGA come from the germline V gene. CDR3 region: CASSPGLAPNNEQFF. The CDR3 nucleotides are TGTGCCAGCAGCCCGGGACTAGCCCCTAACAATGAGCAGTTCTTC.

The chain recombines TRBV25-1 with TRBJ1-5; TRBD1 matches at 8 bases. The CDR3 totals 13 residues. The V segment lost 4 bases and the J segment 4 bases; nucleotides outside the gene matches: 0. CDR1 and CDR2 from the germline V gene are MGHDK and SYGVNS. The CDR3 nucleotides read TGTGCCAGCAGTGGACAGGGGAATCAGCCCCAGCATTTT. It yields the protein CASSGQGNQPQHF.

The V call is TRBV12-3 or TRBV12-4, the J call TRBJ2-1; the D gene is possibly TRBD2 (5 bases). This CDR3 spans 13 amino acids. CDR3: CATTRRGGNEQFF. The CDR3 DNA follows: TGTGCGACCACCCGCCGGGGTGGTAATGAGCAGTTCTTC.

The chain recombines TRBV12-5 with TRBJ2-1; 7 bases agree with TRBD2. This CDR3 contains 16 residues. Per germline, CDR1 LGHNT and CDR2 FRNRAP. V gave up 4 bases and J gave up 5 bases; unmatched junction bases: 11. In DNA form, the CDR3 reads TGTGCTAGTGGTTCGTCGGTGGGACGGGGGGACAATGAGCAGTTCTTC. Amino acid sequence: CASGSSVGRGDNEQFF.